These 14 T cell receptor beta chains were all obtained from the same sample, sequenced in a study of CD8+CD57+ T cells in acquired aplastic anemia. Selection for sequencing was limited to patients who had shown CD8+CD57+ cell expansion by flow cytometry. Using genomic DNA as the template, TCR beta VDJ and CDR3 profiling was carried out. TCRdb recomputed calls from the reads with MiXCR, one row per CDR3 protein. The table has under 200,000 distinct CDR3 sequences, less than 60% seen once. The sequencing input was sorted CD4+, CD8+, or CD8+CD57+ T cells (not recorded which) from PBMCs. Receptors originate from a human donor with aplastic anemia.

As regards this clonotype: The junction does not match germline at one end; this may be a read error. The chain recombines TRBV20-1 with TRBJ1-5, with D perhaps matching TRBD1 (5 bases). The CDR3 consists of 13 residues. Germline CDR1 DFQATT, CDR2 SNEGSKA (reference sequence). CDR3 coding DNA: TGCAGTGCTGGGGGTGGGGTGAACACCGGGGAGCTGTTT. It specifies CSAGGGVNTGELF.

Note on this clonotype: The junction departs from germline at one end; a sequencing error may be responsible. This chain joins TRBV7-7 and TRBJ1-1, with a possible D match to TRBD1 (6 bases). CDR3 length: 16 residues. In germline, CDR1 is SSHAT, CDR2 FNYEAQ (reference sequence). DNA of the CDR3: TGTGCTAGCAGCCCGCTTGGGGCAGGGGACCCGCATGAAGCTTTCTTT. This sequence encodes CASSPLGAGDPHEAFF.

The gene calls are TRBV20-1 and TRBJ2-7; D ambiguous. V lost 6 bases and J 0 bases, leaving 12 bases between the germline ends. The CDR3 extends over 13 amino acids. CDR1 and CDR2 (germline): DFQATT, SNEGSKA (reference sequence). The CDR3, as DNA: TGCAGTGCCGTAGGACGGGCCTCCTACGAGCAGTACTTC. Translated: CSAVGRASYEQYF.

Points on this clonotype: One junction end disagrees with the germline gene, perhaps due to a read error. The chain combines TRBV7-8 with TRBJ2-5, with TRBD2 as a possible D gene (7 bases). The germline gives CDR1 SGHVS, CDR2 FQNEAQ. This CDR3 comprises 12 residues. The CDR3 region is CASREGGETQYF. Written as DNA, the CDR3 is TGCGCCAGCAGGGAGGGGGGAGAGACCCAGTACTTC. Using reference TRBV7-8 and TRBJ2-5 for the parts outside the CDR3, the full variable domain is GAGVSQSPRYKVAKRGQDVALRCDPISGHVSLFWYQQALGQGPEFLTYFQNEAQLDKSGLPSDRFFAERPEGSVSTLKIQRTQQEDSAVYLCASREGGETQYFGPGTRLLVL.

Ten or more counts support this clonotype. The chain has TRBV2 and TRBJ1-5, with a tentative D call TRBD1 (5 bases). The V gene lost 7 bases and the J gene lost 5 bases, with 12 bases spanning the gap. This CDR3 spans 13 amino acids. Germline V gene lookup returns CDR1 SNHLY and CDR2 FYNNEI. The CDR3 protein is CASKTVRDQPQHF. In nucleotides, the CDR3 is TGTGCCAGCAAGACAGTCCGGGATCAGCCCCAGCATTTT.

To note about this clonotype: The junction departs from the called germline gene at one end, perhaps through a read error. The rearrangement uses TRBV19 and TRBJ2-5, with a possible D match to TRBD2 (6 bases). Germline assignment: CDR1 LNHDA and CDR2 SQIVND (reference sequence). This CDR3 region has 13 residues. CDR3 amino acids: CASSMGVRETQHF. CDR3 in DNA: TGTGCCAGTAGTATGGGGGTACGGGAGACCCAGCACTTC.

This clonotype was counted ten times or more. The chain carries TRBV4-3 and TRBJ2-7, with 10 bases aligning to TRBD2. V shed 0 bases and J 6 bases; nucleotides not matched to a gene: 5. The CDR3 covers 15 residues. The germline V gene encodes CDR1 LGHNA and CDR2 YSLEER. The CDR3 bases are TGCGCCAGCAGCCAAGAAGCGGGGGGGCCGGGCGAGCAGTACTTC. Translation: CASSQEAGGPGEQYF.

The V call is TRBV25-1, the J call TRBJ2-2; 7 bases agree with TRBD2. CDR1 is MGHDK and CDR2 is SYGVNS in the germline V gene. With 3 bases clipped from V and 1 base from J, the junction kept 14 bases outside the gene matches. CDR3 length: 19 amino acids. This chain's CDR3 is CASSDPHTLAEKNTGELFF. The CDR3 DNA reads as TGTGCCAGCAGTGACCCCCATACCCTAGCGGAGAAGAACACCGGGGAGCTGTTTTTT.

Regarding this clonotype: A much larger clonotype is one base distant, so this may be a read error. The rearrangement joins TRBV7-9 to TRBJ1-1; 7 bases fit TRBD1. CDR1 and CDR2 from the germline V gene are SEHNR and FQNEAQ (reference sequence). With V trimmed by 3 bases and J by 5 bases, 3 bases remained unmatched. CDR3 length: 13 residues. The CDR3 DNA reads as TGTGCCAGCAGCTTCACAGGGGATACTGAAGCTTTCTTT. This gives the protein CASSFTGDTEAFF.

This clonotype was counted only a few times. The chain joins TRBV19 to TRBJ1-2; 7 positions agree with TRBD1. J lost 0 bases, V lost 3 bases, and 4 bases had no gene match. The germline V gene encodes CDR1 LNHDA and CDR2 SQIVND (reference sequence). The CDR3 has 15 amino acids. CDR3 region: CASSIRQGANYGYTF. CDR3 sequence (DNA): TGTGCCAGTAGTATTCGACAGGGTGCTAACTATGGCTACACCTTC. Filled out from reference TRBV19 and TRBJ1-2, the complete variable domain reads DGGITQSPKYLFRKEGQNVTLSCEQNLNHDAMYWYRQDPGQGLRLIYYSQIVNDFQKGDIAEGYSVSREKKESFPLTVTSAQKNPTAFYLCASSIRQGANYGYTFGSGTRLTVV.

V usage is TRBV19 and J usage is TRBJ1-2, with TRBD1 matching over 8 bases. V lost 4 bases and J lost 5; bases outside the gene matches: 9. Germline assignment: CDR1 LNHDA and CDR2 SQIVND (reference sequence). The CDR3 sequence is 15 residues long. The CDR3 DNA follows: TGTGCCAGTAGTACCCTACAGGGGGTGAGTTATGGCTACACCTTC. It translates to CASSTLQGVSYGYTF. Full variable domain (outside the CDR3, taken from reference TRBV19 and TRBJ1-2): DGGITQSPKYLFRKEGQNVTLSCEQNLNHDAMYWYRQDPGQGLRLIYYSQIVNDFQKGDIAEGYSVSREKKESFPLTVTSAQKNPTAFYLCASSTLQGVSYGYTFGSGTRLTVV.

This clonotype has a count of ten or more. The V and J genes are TRBV20-1 and TRBJ2-6; D unresolved. Trimming cost V 2 bases and J 3 bases, with 8 bases left between them. The length of the CDR3 is 14 residues. The germline gives CDR1 DFQATT, CDR2 SNEGSKA (reference sequence). The CDR3 nucleotides read TGCAGTGCTAGACACCGAGGTGGGGCCAACGTCCTGACTTTC. Its protein is CSARHRGGANVLTF.

J is TRBJ1-2 and V is TRBV19; 7 bases line up with TRBD1. The V segment lost 11 bases and the J segment 7 bases; nucleotides outside the gene matches: 10. CDR1 and CDR2 (germline): LNHDA, SQIVND (reference sequence). The CDR3 is made up of 12 amino acids. CDR3 sequence: CAALQGGGGYTF. The CDR3, as DNA: TGTGCCGCCCTCCAGGGGGGAGGTGGCTACACCTTC.

As DNA, the CDR3 is TGTGCCAGCCGCCGGGGCGCCATCCAAGAGACCCAGTACTTC. Encoded protein: CASRRGAIQETQYF. The V and J genes are TRBV7-2 and TRBJ2-5; either TRBD1 or TRBD2 may fit D (5 bases each). CDR1 SGHTA and CDR2 FQGNSA come from the germline V gene. The CDR3 runs 14 residues. Trimming left V 8 bases short and J 1 base short, with 14 bases between.